The source of this TCR beta chain is a study of persistence of HIV-infected CD4 T cells. The libraries were made with immunoSEQ version 4 in survey mode. TCRdb's copy holds only in-frame clones and misses some; the assay was immunoSEQ multiplex PCR. Among over 30,000 clones listed, roughly 82% were seen once. Germline-derived CDR1 and CDR2 are DFQATT and SNEGSKA (reference sequence). V was pared by 3 bases and J by 4 bases, with 21 bases between. The CDR3 is made up of 16 amino acids. On this clone: Antigen: not known.

Lysates of CMV-infected fibroblasts at around 10 ug/mL stimulated these cells. CD40L-negative CD69-negative CD45RO-high memory CD4+ T cells were sorted as populations depleted of antigen-responding cells. Study outcomes and limitations: CMV- and Gag-responding cells had lower TCRbeta richness than CD3/CD28-responding cells. Antigen-responding cells were enriched for degenerate expanded CDR3beta sequences.

This chain joins TRBV20-1 and TRBJ1-2; perhaps TRBD1 as D (6 bases). The input for sequencing was CD4+ T cells sorted from PBMCs after roughly 19-hour stimulation, taken from a patient who received antiretroviral therapy. This TCR was recovered from an adult woman with HIV who was CMV-seropositive. The CDR3 nucleotides read TGCAGTGCTAGTAATCTACGGGGACAAACTACCTATGGCTACACCTTC. Its protein is CSASNLRGQTTYGYTF.